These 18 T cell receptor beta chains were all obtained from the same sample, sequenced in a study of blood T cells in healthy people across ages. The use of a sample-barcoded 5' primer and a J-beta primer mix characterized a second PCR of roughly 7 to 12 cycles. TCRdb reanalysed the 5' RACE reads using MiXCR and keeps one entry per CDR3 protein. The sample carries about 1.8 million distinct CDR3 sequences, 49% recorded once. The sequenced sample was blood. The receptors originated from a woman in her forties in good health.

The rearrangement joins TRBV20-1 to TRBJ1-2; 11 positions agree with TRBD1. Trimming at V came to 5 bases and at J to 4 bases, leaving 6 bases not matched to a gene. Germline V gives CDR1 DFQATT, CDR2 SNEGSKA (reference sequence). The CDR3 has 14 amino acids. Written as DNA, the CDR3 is TGCAGTGCTGGACAGGGGGCGCGGGGCTATGGCTACACCTTC. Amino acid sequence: CSAGQGARGYGYTF.

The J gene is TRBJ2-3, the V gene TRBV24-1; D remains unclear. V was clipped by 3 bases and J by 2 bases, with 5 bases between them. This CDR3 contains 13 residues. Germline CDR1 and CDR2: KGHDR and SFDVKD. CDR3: CATSDGNTDTQYF. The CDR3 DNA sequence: TGTGCCACCAGTGATGGGAACACAGATACGCAGTATTTT.

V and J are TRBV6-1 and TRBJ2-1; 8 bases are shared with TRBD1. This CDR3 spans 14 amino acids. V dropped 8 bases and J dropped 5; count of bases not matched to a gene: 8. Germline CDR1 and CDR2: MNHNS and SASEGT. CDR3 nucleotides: TGTGCCAGCGAGAGGGACAGGCAAAACAATGAGCAGTTCTTC. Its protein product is CASERDRQNNEQFF.

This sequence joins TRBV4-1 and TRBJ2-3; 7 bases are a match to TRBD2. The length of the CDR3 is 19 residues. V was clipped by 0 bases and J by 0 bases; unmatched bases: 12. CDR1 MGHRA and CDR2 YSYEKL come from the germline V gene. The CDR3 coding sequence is TGCGCCAGCAGCCAAGAGGGCGGGAGAGCGGTATTCAGCACAGATACGCAGTATTTT. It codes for CASSQEGGRAVFSTDTQYF.

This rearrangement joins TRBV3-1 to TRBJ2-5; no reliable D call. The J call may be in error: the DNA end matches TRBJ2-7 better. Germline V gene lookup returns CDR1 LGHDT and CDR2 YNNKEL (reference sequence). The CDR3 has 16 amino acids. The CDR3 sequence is CASSQDRAWMRFEQYF. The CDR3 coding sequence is TGTGCCAGCAGCCAAGATAGGGCCTGGATGCGTTTCGAGCAGTACTTC.

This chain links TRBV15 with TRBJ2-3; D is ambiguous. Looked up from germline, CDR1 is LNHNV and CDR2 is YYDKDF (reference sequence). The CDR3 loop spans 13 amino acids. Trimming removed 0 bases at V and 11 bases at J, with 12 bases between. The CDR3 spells CATSRERIGMQYF. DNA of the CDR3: TGTGCCACCAGCAGAGAAAGGATCGGAATGCAGTATTTT.

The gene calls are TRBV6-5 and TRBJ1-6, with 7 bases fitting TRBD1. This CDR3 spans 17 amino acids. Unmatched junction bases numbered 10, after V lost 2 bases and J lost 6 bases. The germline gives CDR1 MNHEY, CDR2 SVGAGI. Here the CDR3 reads CASSYRQGSKRNSPLHF. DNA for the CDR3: TGTGCCAGCAGTTACCGACAGGGCTCGAAACGTAATTCACCCCTCCACTTT.

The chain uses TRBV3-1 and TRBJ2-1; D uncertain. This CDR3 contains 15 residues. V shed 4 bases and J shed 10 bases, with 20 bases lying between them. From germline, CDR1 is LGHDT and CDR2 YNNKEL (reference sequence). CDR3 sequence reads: CASSLHLRHFYEQFF. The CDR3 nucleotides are TGTGCCAGCAGCCTACACCTGAGACACTTCTACGAGCAGTTCTTC.

This CDR3 is CSKASVQVGETQYF. CDR3 nucleotides: TGCAGTAAGGCTAGCGTACAAGTTGGGGAGACCCAGTACTTC. This chain joins TRBV20-1 and TRBJ2-5, with D perhaps matching TRBD2 (6 bases). In germline, CDR1 is DFQATT, CDR2 SNEGSKA (reference sequence). Trimming cost V 8 bases and J 5 bases, with 21 bases left between them. The CDR3 has 14 residues.

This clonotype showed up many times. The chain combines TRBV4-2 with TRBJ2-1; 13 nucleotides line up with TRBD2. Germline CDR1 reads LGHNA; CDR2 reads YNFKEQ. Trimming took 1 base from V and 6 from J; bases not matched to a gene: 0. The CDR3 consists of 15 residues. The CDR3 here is CASSQGTSGGNEQFF. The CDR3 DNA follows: TGTGCCAGCAGCCAAGGGACTAGCGGGGGCAATGAGCAGTTCTTC.

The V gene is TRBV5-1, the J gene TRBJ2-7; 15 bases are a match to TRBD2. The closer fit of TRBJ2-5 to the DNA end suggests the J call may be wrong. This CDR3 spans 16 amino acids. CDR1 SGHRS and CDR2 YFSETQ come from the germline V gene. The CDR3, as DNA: TGCGCCAGCCGCGGACTAGCGGGGGGGCCACGAGAGACCCAGTACTTC. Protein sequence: CASRGLAGGPRETQYF.

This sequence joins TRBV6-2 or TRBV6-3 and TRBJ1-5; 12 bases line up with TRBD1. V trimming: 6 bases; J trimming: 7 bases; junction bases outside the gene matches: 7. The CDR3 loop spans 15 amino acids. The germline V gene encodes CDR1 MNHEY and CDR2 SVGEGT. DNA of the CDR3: TGTGCCAGCAGCACAATCGGGACAGGGGGCCAGCCCCAGCATTTT. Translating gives CASSTIGTGGQPQHF.

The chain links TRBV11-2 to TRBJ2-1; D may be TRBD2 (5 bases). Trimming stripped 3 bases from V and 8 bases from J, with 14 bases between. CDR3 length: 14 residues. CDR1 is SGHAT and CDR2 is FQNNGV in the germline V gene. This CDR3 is CASSFGVGFDEQFF. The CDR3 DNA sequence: TGTGCCAGCAGCTTCGGGGTCGGCTTTGATGAGCAGTTCTTC.

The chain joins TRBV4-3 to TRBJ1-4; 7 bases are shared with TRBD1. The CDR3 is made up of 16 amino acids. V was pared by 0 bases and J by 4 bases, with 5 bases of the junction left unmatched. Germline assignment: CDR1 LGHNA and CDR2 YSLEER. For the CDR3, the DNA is TGCGCCAGCAGCCAAGATGCGGGACAGTATAATGAAAAACTGTTTTTT. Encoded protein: CASSQDAGQYNEKLFF.

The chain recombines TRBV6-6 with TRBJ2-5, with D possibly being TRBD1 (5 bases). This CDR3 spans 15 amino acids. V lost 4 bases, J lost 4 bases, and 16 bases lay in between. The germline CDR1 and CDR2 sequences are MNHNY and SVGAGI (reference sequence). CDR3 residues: CASSSVQGFRETQYF. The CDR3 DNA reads TGTGCCAGCAGTTCCGTGCAGGGTTTCCGAGAGACCCAGTACTTC.

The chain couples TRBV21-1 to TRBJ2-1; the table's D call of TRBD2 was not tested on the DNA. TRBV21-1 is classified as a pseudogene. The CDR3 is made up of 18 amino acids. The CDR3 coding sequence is TGTGCCAGCAGCAACCGAACAACCCTAGCGGGGGAAGGGGTTGAGCAGTTCTTC. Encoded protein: CASSNRTTLAGEGVEQFF.

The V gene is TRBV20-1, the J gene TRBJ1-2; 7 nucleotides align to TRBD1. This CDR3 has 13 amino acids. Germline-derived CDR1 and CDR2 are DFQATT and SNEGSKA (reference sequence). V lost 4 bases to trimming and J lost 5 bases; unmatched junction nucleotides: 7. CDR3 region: CSAIRTGGYGYTF. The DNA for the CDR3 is TGCAGTGCTATAAGGACAGGAGGATATGGCTACACCTTC.

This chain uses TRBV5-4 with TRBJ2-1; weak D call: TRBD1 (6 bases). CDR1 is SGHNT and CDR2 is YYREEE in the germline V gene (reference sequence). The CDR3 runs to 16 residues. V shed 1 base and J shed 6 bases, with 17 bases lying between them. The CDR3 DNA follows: TGTGCCAGCAGCTTGAGGGGAACAGGGAGAATCAATGAGCAGTTCTTC. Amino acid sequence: CASSLRGTGRINEQFF.